The 8 T cell receptor beta chains in this list originate from one sample, sequenced in a study of OX40 agonist ivuxolimab in advanced cancers. Using immunoSEQ multiplex PCR, the repertoire was profiled, and TCRdb retains in-frame clones only, with some absent. This sample has 45,000 to 50,000 clones, with around 89% found just once. Material: CD4+ or CD8+ T cells sorted from blood, obtained in a trial of the OX40 agonist ivuxolimab. The receptors come from an adult with an advanced solid tumor such as melanoma, head and neck, liver or kidney cancer.

The CDR3 sequence: CASSWDSGGTYEQYF. DNA for the CDR3: TGTGCCAGCAGTTGGGATAGCGGGGGGACCTACGAGCAGTACTTC. The rearrangement joins TRBV6-5 to TRBJ2-7; 10 bases map to TRBD2. The CDR3 runs to 15 residues. J lost 2 bases, V lost 4 bases, and 5 bases had no gene match. Per germline, CDR1 MNHEY and CDR2 SVGAGI.

The chain has TRBV14 and TRBJ2-3; TRBD2 matches 7 bases. Germline V lookup: CDR1 SGHDN, CDR2 FVKESK. The CDR3 spans 14 residues. The ends lost 4 bases at V and 4 bases at J; junction bases unmatched: 5. Written as DNA, the CDR3 is TGTGCCAGCAGCCCGAGACTAGCCTCAGATACGCAGTATTTT. It is translated as CASSPRLASDTQYF.

The chain links TRBV19 to TRBJ2-7; D is undetermined. Trimming shortened V by 10 bases and J by 4 bases, and 17 bases separated the two germline ends. The length of the CDR3 is 13 residues. CDR1 is LNHDA and CDR2 is SQIVND in the germline V gene (reference sequence). The CDR3 DNA is TGTGCCATCCGTGGTAGGGTCAGGTACGAGCAGTACTTC. Translating gives CAIRGRVRYEQYF.

In its sample, this clone was seen once. The CDR3 region has the DNA TGTGCCAGCAGCTTAGAGTACAGGCCGAGCTCCTACGAGCAGTACTTC. Translated: CASSLEYRPSSYEQYF. The chain carries TRBV7-9 and TRBJ2-7, with D maybe TRBD1 (5 bases). Trimming removed 1 base at V and 0 bases at J, with 13 bases between. The CDR3 covers 16 residues. The germline V gene encodes CDR1 SEHNR and CDR2 FQNEAQ (reference sequence).

The chain has TRBV6-5 and TRBJ2-7; D tentatively fits TRBD1 or TRBD2 (5 bases each). Trimming shortened V by 9 bases and J by 4 bases, and 19 bases separated the two germline ends. CDR1 is MNHEY, CDR2 SVGAGI, per germline. The CDR3 contains 14 residues. CDR3 nucleotide sequence: TGTGCCAGTAATATGCTACGGGGCGTTTACGAGCAGTACTTC. Translation: CASNMLRGVYEQYF.

This clone is deemed medium-sized (0.01 to 0.1%). The chain couples TRBV29-1 to TRBJ1-2; 9 nucleotides line up with TRBD1. CDR3 size: 15 residues. Germline CDR1 reads SQVTM; CDR2 reads ANQGSEA. Trimming cost V 1 base and J 8 bases; bases outside gene matches: 11. As DNA, the CDR3 is TGCAGCGTTGAAGCCGCCGGGACAGGGTTGAAAGGCTACACCTTC. It is translated as CSVEAAGTGLKGYTF.

The chain combines TRBV11-2 with TRBJ2-7; TRBD2 might be the D (5 bases). The CDR3 loop spans 13 amino acids. Germline loops: CDR1 SGHAT, CDR2 FQNNGV. The V gene lost 8 bases and the J gene lost 3 bases, with 14 bases spanning the gap. The CDR3, as DNA: TGTGCCAGCGGCCCGGGATTCGACTACGAGCAGTACTTC. Amino acids: CASGPGFDYEQYF.

This chain connects TRBV27 to TRBJ2-7, with D hard to call. This CDR3 spans 13 amino acids. Germline CDR1 and CDR2: MNHEY and SMNVEV (reference sequence). V dropped 0 bases and J dropped 7 bases, with 10 bases sitting between them. The CDR3 DNA reads as TGTGCCAGCAGTTTATCTTGGGTCCGTGAGCAGTACTTC. Amino acids: CASSLSWVREQYF.